This TCR beta chain was captured by sequencing in a study of blood T cell repertoires in COVID-19. Whole-study context: Material from acute and convalescent COVID-19 was sourced from the United States, Italy and Spain. Nucleic acid was either cDNA or gDNA, and it came from T cells, B-cell-depleted T cells, or PBMCs.

In the original analysis: Amplification with reference gene primers provided the estimates of nucleated cell counts. Some clones are missing from TCRdb's copy, which holds only in-frame ones; the method was immunoSEQ multiplex PCR. From that table come the V and J calls and clone size; the DNA was used to work out D and trimming. The data contain over 25,000 clones, more than 85% of them singletons. Input material: peripheral blood. The source of this sequence is a human donor with active COVID-19. The donor label of this sample is uncertain.

CDR3 in amino acids: CASSFGDRPYNEQFF. The CDR3 DNA is TGTGCCAGCAGCTTTGGGGACAGGCCGTACAATGAGCAGTTCTTC. The chain joins TRBV5-6 to TRBJ2-1; TRBD1 matches 8 bases. Trimming removed 2 bases from V and 4 bases from J; junction bases left unmatched: 5. Germline CDR1 and CDR2: SGHDT and YYEEEE. CDR3 length: 15 amino acids.